The sequence of this T cell receptor (beta chain) was determined in a study of tumor-infiltrating lymphocytes in localized non-small cell lung cancer listed by TCRdb under 2021. In the study overall: Several histologies were represented in the cohort, which also included both smokers and never-smokers as well as patients whose samples were collected after neoadjuvant chemotherapy. The same patients underwent several integrated assays, with TCR sequencing performed together with flow cytometry, multiplex immunofluorescence, RNA-seq, exome sequencing and proteomics. A total of 50 or so patients were included in the paired tumor versus uninvolved lung comparison of immunoSEQ T-cell fraction. Each patient contributed resected tumor tissue and uninvolved lung tissue from the same patient, described as non-adjacent to the tumor. The overall ICON cohort was composed of some 160 surgical patients with localized non-small cell lung cancer whose tumors were resected.

TCR sequencing with the immunoSEQ assay provided the T-cell fraction in tumor and uninvolved lung tissue. In the authors' own workflow: To analyze survival, patients were divided into a high T-cell fraction group (upper tertile) and a low T-cell fraction group (lower two tertiles), and the two groups were compared using a log-rank test. Paired tumor versus uninvolved lung differences in T-cell fraction were tested with a signed-rank test. TCRdb holds this immuneACCESS table with in-frame rearrangements only. Some clones are missing; in checked studies, unresolved V genes explain under half, and the rest has no known cause. That table gives V, J and clone size, and the DNA gave D and trimming. This sample has roughly 12,000 clones in its table, and around 71% of those were observed once. The top ten hold approximately 10% of the sample. From its cysteine to its phenylalanine, the CDR3 spans 13 amino acids. Only the CDR3 part of the read is kept: 39 bases, read in frame from the first base. CDR1 and CDR2 are drawn from the germline V gene (reference sequence): MNHEY, SMNVEV. V lost 1 base and J lost 7 bases; the stretch between them is 10 bases long.

This clone was detected only a few times. Its antigen is currently not known. Per-nucleotide qualities are absent, and no much larger clonotype sits a single base away. Overall study results and their limits: Assay coverage varied across patients depending on available tissue quantity, so only a subset of the cohort had TCR sequencing. Higher T cell infiltration in tumors than in uninvolved lung tissue was supported by TCRbeta sequencing, consistent with immunofluorescence CD3 counts. TCR-derived T-cell fraction did not differ between the flow cytometry-defined immunotypes IM1 (good prognosis) and IM2 (poor prognosis). Different pieces of the same tissue were used for different assays, so technical variation could not be separated from intratumor heterogeneity.

ICON enrollment began in 2016, and the last patient was enrolled in late 2018. Fresh tumor and matched uninvolved tissue for in-depth immune analyses, including TCR sequencing, were collected from a subcohort of fewer than 95 patients. TCR sequencing was performed on DNA isolated from bulk tissue, without cell sorting. What was sequenced was uninvolved lung tissue not adjacent to the tumor. The rearranged chain carries TRBV27 and TRBJ1-1; TRBD1 is possibly the D segment (6 matching bases). The receptor was isolated from a human donor with non-small cell lung cancer. Here the CDR3 is given as CASSLWGAGEAFF. At the DNA level, the sequence is TGTGCCAGCAGTTTATGGGGGGCCGGTGAAGCTTTCTTT.